The present TCR beta chain was sequenced within a study of blood T cell repertoires in COVID-19. The overall study: There were acute and convalescent COVID-19 samples, and they came from the United States, Italy and Spain. Sample material is recorded as cDNA or gDNA derived from T cells, B-cell-depleted T cells, or PBMCs.

Germline CDR1 SNHLY, CDR2 FYNNEI. V lost 0 bases to trimming and J lost 4 bases; unmatched junction nucleotides: 4. The CDR3 contains 15 residues. Under the authors' procedure: Researchers report that nucleated cell counts were estimated from reference gene primer amplification. Measured with immunoSEQ multiplex PCR; TCRdb has only the in-frame clones, and not every one. V and J calls and clone size are those listed in that table; D and trimming were worked out from the DNA. The profile shows some 150,000 clones, around 90% of them singletons. The TCR was taken from a woman between 50 and 59 years old with acute or convalescent COVID-19. Sequenced sample: peripheral blood. This chain joins TRBV2 and TRBJ1-2, with 8 nucleotides matching TRBD1. The CDR3: CASSEAQGAGYGYTF. The CDR3 bases are TGTGCCAGCAGTGAAGCGCAGGGGGCGGGCTATGGCTACACCTTC.